Below are 22 T cell receptor beta chains sequenced from a single sample in a study of shared clonotypes between healthy human individuals (dated by TCRdb to about 2020). CD8 naive samples were CD45RO-negative cells positively selected for CCR7, giving a CD45RA+CCR7+ population that excluded TemRA cells. Libraries came from the immunoSEQ multiplex PCR assay. As stored in TCRdb, this immuneACCESS dataset retains in-frame rearrangements with V and J assigned. A fraction of the clones does not appear; measured against another copy, unresolved V genes explain less than half of the discrepancy, and the remainder lacks a known reason. For this sample there are about 2.2 million clones; around 93% appear just once. The leading ten clones occupy about 1.7% of the sample. Sequenced: naive CD8+ T cells from PBMCs. The sample's cell subset or site, from its label and the paper: CD45RA+CCR7+. The receptors here all came from a man aged 18 to 35 in good health. Some clones in this sample may be carry-over from other donors' samples.

CDR3 DNA sequence: TGTGCCAGCAGTTACTTATCGTTCCAGGGCTCTGGGGCCAACGTCCTGACTTTC. Translation: CASSYLSFQGSGANVLTF. V usage is TRBV27 and J usage is TRBJ2-6; TRBD1 is a possible D gene (5 bases). The V end lost 4 bases, the J end lost 0 bases, and 16 bases lay between the germline ends. The CDR3 has 18 residues. The germline CDR1 and CDR2 sequences are MNHEY and SMNVEV (reference sequence). Full variable domain (outside the CDR3, taken from reference TRBV27 and TRBJ2-6): EAQVTQNPRYLITVTGKKLTVTCSQNMNHEYMSWYRQDPGLGLRQIYYSMNVEVTDKGDVPEGYKVSRKEKRNFPLILESPSPNQTSLYFCASSYLSFQGSGANVLTFGAGSRLTVL.

CDR3 DNA sequence: TGTGCCTGGAGTGGGGGGCAGGGCTATGGCTACACCTTC. Amino acid sequence: CAWSGGQGYGYTF. The chain couples TRBV30 to TRBJ1-2; D perhaps matches TRBD1 (6 bases). The germline gives CDR1 GTSNPN, CDR2 SVGIG (reference sequence). This CDR3 comprises 13 residues. V lost 1 base, J lost 4 bases, and 10 bases lay in between.

The rearrangement uses TRBV7-2 and TRBJ2-7; weak D call: TRBD2 (5 bases). CDR3 size: 14 residues. Germline V gives CDR1 SGHTA, CDR2 FQGNSA. The germline V and J ends were trimmed by 5 bases and 6 bases, with 17 bases remaining between them. CDR3 amino acids: CASSPTVQRPEQYF. CDR3 nucleotide sequence: TGTGCCAGCAGCCCAACCGTTCAGCGGCCCGAGCAGTACTTC.

In DNA form, the CDR3 reads TGTGCCACCAGCAGAGTCGGGGGGCTGACAGATACGCAGTATTTT. This encodes CATSRVGGLTDTQYF. The J gene is TRBJ2-3, the V gene TRBV15, with D perhaps TRBD2 (7 bases). The CDR3 is 15 residues long. Germline V gives CDR1 LNHNV, CDR2 YYDKDF (reference sequence). Trimming pared 1 base from V and 3 bases from J, leaving 11 bases between.

This clone appeared once. The J gene is TRBJ2-7, the V gene TRBV11-3; D is unresolved. Germline V CDR1 and CDR2: SGHNT, YENEEA. Deletions cut 2 bases from V and 5 bases from J, with 7 bases between. The CDR3 is 12 amino acids. DNA of the CDR3: TGTGCCAGCAGCTTAAACCCCGACGAGCAGTACTTC. Encoded protein: CASSLNPDEQYF.

V usage is TRBV19 and J usage is TRBJ1-1; TRBD1 is a possible D gene (5 bases). Per germline, CDR1 LNHDA and CDR2 SQIVND (reference sequence). The CDR3 extends over 16 amino acids. Trimming shortened V by 0 bases and J by 0 bases, and 11 bases separated the two germline ends. The CDR3 DNA reads TGTGCCAGTAGTATAGATGGGGGGTTCATGAACACTGAAGCTTTCTTT. This translates into CASSIDGGFMNTEAFF.

The chain joins TRBV28 to TRBJ1-2; 8 positions match TRBD1. The CDR3 consists of 14 residues. Germline assignment: CDR1 MDHEN and CDR2 SYDVKM. After removal of 5 bases from V and 7 bases from J, the junction contained 9 bases not matched to a gene. The chain's CDR3 is CASSPRTGWGGYTF. Here the CDR3 DNA reads TGTGCCAGCAGTCCTCGGACAGGGTGGGGTGGCTACACCTTC.

This clone was observed once. CDR3 in DNA: TGCAGCGTTGAAATCGGGGCAAGGCCTAGCACAGATACGCAGTATTTT. Protein product: CSVEIGARPSTDTQYF. The chain carries TRBV29-1 and TRBJ2-3, with D possibly being TRBD1 or TRBD2 (5 bases each). Germline loops: CDR1 SQVTM, CDR2 ANQGSEA. V was trimmed by 2 bases and J by 0 bases, leaving 15 bases between them. This CDR3 comprises 16 residues.

The rearrangement joins TRBV6-1 to TRBJ1-1; D is uncertain. This CDR3 has 14 residues. Trimming took off 2 bases at V and 4 bases at J, with 11 bases between the two ends. CDR1 and CDR2 from the germline V gene are MNHNS and SASEGT. The CDR3 DNA follows: TGTGCCAGCAGTGAATTCGGTTGGGTCACTGAAGCTTTCTTT. Translated, it gives CASSEFGWVTEAFF.

The chain has TRBV27 and TRBJ1-1; D gene unclear. V lost 6 bases and J 2 bases, leaving 22 bases between the germline ends. The germline V gene has CDR1 MNHEY and CDR2 SMNVEV (reference sequence). The CDR3 runs to 17 residues. The CDR3 protein is CASSPVFSGSANTEAFF. CDR3 in DNA: TGTGCCAGCAGCCCCGTATTCTCCGGCAGTGCTAACACTGAAGCTTTCTTT.

This clone was recorded a few times. This CDR3 reads CASSPRSGERIDEQYF. For the CDR3, the DNA is TGTGCCAGCAGCCCGAGGTCAGGGGAGCGCATAGACGAGCAGTACTTC. This rearrangement joins TRBV7-9 to TRBJ2-7, with D possibly being TRBD1 (6 bases). The CDR3 runs to 16 residues. V shed 5 bases and J shed 5 bases, with 22 bases lying between them. CDR1 is SEHNR, CDR2 FQNEAQ, per germline (reference sequence).

The J gene is TRBJ1-1, the V gene TRBV27; 12 bases agree with TRBD1. CDR1 is MNHEY, CDR2 SMNVEV, per germline (reference sequence). Trimming at V came to 5 bases and at J to 13 bases, leaving 5 bases not matched to a gene. The CDR3 has 12 amino acids. The CDR3, as DNA: TGTGCCAGCAGTGTCGGGACAGGGGGCGTTTTCTTT. Encoded protein: CASSVGTGGVFF.

The V gene is TRBV7-2, the J gene TRBJ2-2; D is ambiguous. Between the trimmed V and J ends, which lost 0 bases and 3 bases, there was a span of 17 bases. CDR3 length: 18 residues. CDR1 is SGHTA and CDR2 is FQGNSA in the germline V gene. The DNA of the CDR3 is TGTGCCAGCAGCTTAGCGAATTCGGTCACAACAGACACCGGGGAGCTGTTTTTT. The encoded protein is CASSLANSVTTDTGELFF.

Here the CDR3 DNA reads TGTGCCAGCAGCTTAGCAGCTTCTAACTATGGCTACACCTTC. As protein: CASSLAASNYGYTF. The chain couples TRBV11-2 to TRBJ1-2; D not certain. The V end was cut by 1 base, the J end by 0 bases, with 6 bases between. Germline-derived CDR1 and CDR2 are SGHAT and FQNNGV. The CDR3 totals 14 residues.

On this clone itself: The sample carries other DNA sequences with the same CDR3. The chain is built from TRBV5-1 and TRBJ2-2; 8 bases fit TRBD1. Germline CDR1 reads SGHRS; CDR2 reads YFSETQ. The V segment lost 2 bases and the J segment 1 base; nucleotides outside the gene matches: 1. This CDR3 is 15 amino acids long. The CDR3 sequence: CASSLTGGNTGELFF. The CDR3, as DNA: TGCGCCAGCAGCTTAACAGGGGGGAACACCGGGGAGCTGTTTTTT.

The count of this clone is one. The rearrangement links TRBV28 to TRBJ2-7, with a possible D match to TRBD1 (6 bases). The V end lost 5 bases, the J end lost 6 bases, and 11 bases lay between the germline ends. This CDR3 spans 12 amino acids. Germline V gene lookup returns CDR1 MDHEN and CDR2 SYDVKM. As DNA, the CDR3 is TGTGCCAGCAGTCTGGGGGCAGCCGAGCAGTACTTC. Translated: CASSLGAAEQYF.

This clone was counted once. The chain couples TRBV7-3 to TRBJ2-3; 16 positions match TRBD2. Unmatched junction bases numbered 5, after V lost 5 bases and J lost 0 bases. From germline, CDR1 is SGHTA and CDR2 FQGTGA. The CDR3 is 18 amino acids. DNA for the CDR3: TGTGCCAGCAGCCCTGGGACTAGCGGGAGGGTTAGCACAGATACGCAGTATTTT. Amino acids: CASSPGTSGRVSTDTQYF.

The count of this clone is one. The chain uses TRBV19 and TRBJ2-1; unclear D gene. The CDR3 runs to 12 residues. Germline lookup yields CDR1 LNHDA and CDR2 SQIVND (reference sequence). V gave up 3 bases and J gave up 7 bases, with 7 bases separating them. The CDR3 protein is CASSIYGNEQFF. In DNA form, the CDR3 reads TGTGCCAGTAGTATCTATGGAAATGAGCAGTTCTTC.

This clone was observed once. The chain employs TRBV5-6 and TRBJ2-7; D tentatively fits TRBD1 or TRBD2 (6 bases each). The CDR3 extends over 15 amino acids. The germline V and J ends were trimmed by 4 bases and 0 bases, with 14 bases remaining between them. From germline, CDR1 is SGHDT and CDR2 YYEEEE. The CDR3 coding sequence is TGTGCCAGCAGCGGCGGGACAAGCAGCTCCTACGAGCAGTACTTC. It is translated as CASSGGTSSSYEQYF.

This chain connects TRBV7-7 to TRBJ2-2, with TRBD2 matching 11 bases. Germline lookup yields CDR1 SSHAT and CDR2 FNYEAQ (reference sequence). After removal of 5 bases from V and 3 bases from J, the junction contained 8 bases not matched to a gene. The CDR3 covers 17 residues. CDR3 nucleotides: TGTGCCAGCAGCCCCAGTAGCGGGAGGGCTTACACCGGGGAGCTGTTTTTT. Translated, it gives CASSPSSGRAYTGELFF.

With respect to this clone: One junction end disagrees with the germline gene, perhaps due to a read error. V is TRBV5-6 and J is TRBJ2-7, with 7 bases identical to TRBD2. From germline, CDR1 is SGHDT and CDR2 YYEEEE. The CDR3 is made up of 11 amino acids. CDR3 DNA: TGTGCCAGCAGCTCCCGGGGGGTGGCGGTGTTC. It encodes CASSSRGVAVF. The entire variable domain, with the rest obtained from reference TRBV5-6 and TRBJ2-7, is as follows: DAGVTQSPTHLIKTRGQQVTLRCSPKSGHDTVSWYQQALGQGPQFIFQYYEEEERQRGNFPDRFSGHQFPNYSSELNVNALLLGDSALYLCASSSRGVAVFGPGTRLTVT.

This sequence joins TRBV4-1 and TRBJ2-5; the match to TRBD1 covers 7 bases. The CDR3 runs to 14 residues. The J segment lost 5 bases and the V segment lost 4 bases, leaving 7 bases of the junction unmatched. In germline, CDR1 is MGHRA, CDR2 YSYEKL. The CDR3 spells CASSLTGRGETQYF. The CDR3 DNA is TGCGCCAGCAGCCTGACAGGGAGAGGGGAGACCCAGTACTTC.